This T cell receptor (beta chain) appears in the sequencing data of a study of PD-L1 blockade in urothelial cancer. On the study more broadly: Atezolizumab, begun by patients around 2014, was given at 1,200 mg intravenously every 3 weeks. Males with bladder-origin urothelial cancer made up about 85% of the roughly 30 patients. Typically, measured as a median, blood samples had roughly 140,000 T cells.

The CDR3 length is 16 residues. V was clipped by 2 bases and J by 3 bases; unmatched bases: 5. CDR1 and CDR2 from the germline V gene are MNHEY and SVGAGI. This clone has only a few counts. Sample time point: peripheral blood 6 weeks after treatment start. Profiled with immunoSEQ multiplex PCR; TCRdb holds only in-frame clones, not every one. In the table there are over 25,000 clones, about 79% of which are singletons. This TCR was sampled from a man in his 70s with urothelial cancer. This rearrangement joins TRBV6-5 to TRBJ1-1, with 11 bases identical to TRBD1. Source: PBMCs, taken around atezolizumab (anti-PD-L1) treatment. CDR3 DNA: TGTGCCAGCAGTTACGAGGGACAGGGGGTGGACACTGAAGCTTTCTTT. Amino acid sequence: CASSYEGQGVDTEAFF.